The table lists the clone carrying this TCR beta chain with a few counts. Antigen specificity is unknown. Sequencing was performed with immunoSEQ multiplex PCR; in TCRdb, only in-frame clones are kept and a portion is missing. The profile shows about 41,000 clones, under 85% of them singletons. The ViraFEST assay expanded antigen-specific CD4+ T cells with viral peptide pools before sequencing. Having been cultured for under twelve days, the cells underwent CD4+ T cell isolation. None of the vaccinated had previously contracted SARS-CoV-2, and their nucleocapsid antibodies tested negative. The data stem from a study of vaccination effects on CD4 cells after COVID-19. Across the study: Two doses of BNT162b2 or mRNA-1273 vaccine were administered to participants.

The CDR3 has 16 amino acids. The V and J ends lost 4 bases and 15 bases respectively, with 29 bases between them. The V gene's germline CDR1 is SGHRS and CDR2 YFSETQ. This sequence was found in a human donor who received a COVID-19 vaccine. The material was CD4+ T cells from PBMCs cultured with HCoV-NL63 spike peptides, obtained before COVID-19 vaccination. The chain uses TRBV5-1 and TRBJ2-1, with D possibly being TRBD1 or TRBD2 (5 bases each). The chain's CDR3 is CASSPSSFGTLGGGFF. CDR3 nucleotides: TGCGCCAGCAGCCCTTCGTCTTTTGGTACCCTTGGGGGTGGGTTCTTC.